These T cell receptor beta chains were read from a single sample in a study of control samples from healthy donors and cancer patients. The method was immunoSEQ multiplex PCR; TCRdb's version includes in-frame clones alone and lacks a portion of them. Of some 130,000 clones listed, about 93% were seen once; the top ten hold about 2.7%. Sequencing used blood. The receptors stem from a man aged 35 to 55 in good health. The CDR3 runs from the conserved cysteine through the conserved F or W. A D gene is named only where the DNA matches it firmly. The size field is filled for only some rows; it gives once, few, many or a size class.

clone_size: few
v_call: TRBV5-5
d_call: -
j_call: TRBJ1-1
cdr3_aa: CASSRRPGEGGVAEAFF

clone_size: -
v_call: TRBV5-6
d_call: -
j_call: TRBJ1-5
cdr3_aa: CASSLNGELLNQPQHF

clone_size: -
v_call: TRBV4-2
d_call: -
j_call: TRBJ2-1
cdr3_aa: CASSPKRGISYNEQFF

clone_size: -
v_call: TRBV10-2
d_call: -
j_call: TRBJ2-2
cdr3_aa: CASRWTEVRTGELFF

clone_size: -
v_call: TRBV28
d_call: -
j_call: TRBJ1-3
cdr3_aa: CASTFRGPNSGNTIYF

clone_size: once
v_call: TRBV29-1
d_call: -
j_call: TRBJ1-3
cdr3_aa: CSVVDGSAGNTIYF

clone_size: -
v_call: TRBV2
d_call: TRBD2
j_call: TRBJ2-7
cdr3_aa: CASTSTSGGTSEQYF

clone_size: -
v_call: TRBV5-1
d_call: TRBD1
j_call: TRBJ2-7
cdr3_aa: CASSPRTGEGEQYF

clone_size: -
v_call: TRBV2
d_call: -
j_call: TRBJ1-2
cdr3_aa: CASSEDVGSYGYTF

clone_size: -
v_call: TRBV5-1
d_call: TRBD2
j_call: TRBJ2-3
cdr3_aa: CASSGGTSGGPGDTQYF

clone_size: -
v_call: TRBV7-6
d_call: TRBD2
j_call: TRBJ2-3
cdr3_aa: CASSLRLAGETPTSTDTQYF

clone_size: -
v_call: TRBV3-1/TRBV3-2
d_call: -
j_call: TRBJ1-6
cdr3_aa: CASSPTRVDTPLHF

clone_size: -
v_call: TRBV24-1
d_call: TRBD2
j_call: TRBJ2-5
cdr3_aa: CATSDSASGGASQYF

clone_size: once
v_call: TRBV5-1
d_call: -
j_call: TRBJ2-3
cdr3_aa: CASSLGQATLYF

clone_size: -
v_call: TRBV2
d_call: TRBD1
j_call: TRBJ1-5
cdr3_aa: CASTGQEVQPQHF

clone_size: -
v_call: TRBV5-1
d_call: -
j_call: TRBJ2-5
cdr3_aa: CASTELPRETQYF

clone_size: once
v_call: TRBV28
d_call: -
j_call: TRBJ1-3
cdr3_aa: CASIRGGAGNTIYF

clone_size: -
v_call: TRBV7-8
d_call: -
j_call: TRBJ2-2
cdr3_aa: CASSVQPAGGTGELFF

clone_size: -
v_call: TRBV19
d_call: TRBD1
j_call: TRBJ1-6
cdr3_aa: CATSGQGFSPLHF

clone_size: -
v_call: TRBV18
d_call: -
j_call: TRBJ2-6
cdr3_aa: CASSQGSTGANVLTF

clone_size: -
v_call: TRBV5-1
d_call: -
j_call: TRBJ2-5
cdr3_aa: CASSTGPQETQYF

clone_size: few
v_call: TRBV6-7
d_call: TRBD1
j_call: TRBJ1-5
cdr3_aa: CASSYSRQGALQPQHF

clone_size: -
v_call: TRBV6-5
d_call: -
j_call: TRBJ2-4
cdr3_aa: CASSLRHWDIQYF

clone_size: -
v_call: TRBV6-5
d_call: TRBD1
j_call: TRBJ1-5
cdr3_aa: CASSLITGDSQPQHF

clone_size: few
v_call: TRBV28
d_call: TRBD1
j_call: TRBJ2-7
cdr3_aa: CASSLVGGQQYF

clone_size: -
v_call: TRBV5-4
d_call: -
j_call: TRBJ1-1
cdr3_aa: CASSFDGGGAFF

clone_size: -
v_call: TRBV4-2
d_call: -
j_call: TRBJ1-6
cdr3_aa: CASSQDIAGPLHF

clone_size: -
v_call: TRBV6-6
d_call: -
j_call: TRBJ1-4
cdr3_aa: CASSQITRDNPFF

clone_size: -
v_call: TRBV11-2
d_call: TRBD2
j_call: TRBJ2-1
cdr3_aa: CASSSAGGRNEQFF

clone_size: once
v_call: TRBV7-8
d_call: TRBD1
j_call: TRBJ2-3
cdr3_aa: CASSLGQGADTQYF

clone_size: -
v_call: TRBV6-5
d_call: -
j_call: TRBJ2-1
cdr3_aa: CASSYGSQNEQFF

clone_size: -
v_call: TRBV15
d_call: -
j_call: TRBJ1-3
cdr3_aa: CATSRDAREDTIYF

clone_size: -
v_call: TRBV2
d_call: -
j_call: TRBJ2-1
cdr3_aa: CASRSNGDEQFF

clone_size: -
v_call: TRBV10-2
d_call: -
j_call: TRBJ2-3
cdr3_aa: CASSPTDTQYF

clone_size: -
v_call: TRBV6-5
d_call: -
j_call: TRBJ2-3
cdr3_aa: CASSSWSTSTDTQYF

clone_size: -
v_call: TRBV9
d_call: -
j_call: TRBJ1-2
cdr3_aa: CASSVSQGNYGYTF

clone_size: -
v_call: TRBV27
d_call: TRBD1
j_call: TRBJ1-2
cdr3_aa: CASGGQGLNYGYTF

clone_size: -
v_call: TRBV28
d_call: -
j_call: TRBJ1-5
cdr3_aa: CASSPGVNQPQHF

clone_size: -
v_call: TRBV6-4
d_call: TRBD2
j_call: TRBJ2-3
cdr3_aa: CASSVKTSGDTDTQYF

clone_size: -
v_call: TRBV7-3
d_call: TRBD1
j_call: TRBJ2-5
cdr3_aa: CASSVNRGETQYF

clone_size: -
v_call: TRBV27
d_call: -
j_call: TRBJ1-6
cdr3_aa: CASSLFVGGLSPLHF

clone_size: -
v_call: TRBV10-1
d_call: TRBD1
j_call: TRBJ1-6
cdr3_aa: CASRWDSSYNSPLHF

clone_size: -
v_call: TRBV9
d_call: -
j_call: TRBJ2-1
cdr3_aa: CASSRGASYNEQFF

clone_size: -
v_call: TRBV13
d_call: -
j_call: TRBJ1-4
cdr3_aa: CASSLGEKLFF

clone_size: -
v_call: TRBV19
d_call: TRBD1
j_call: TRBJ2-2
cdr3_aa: CASRGTGIAGELFF

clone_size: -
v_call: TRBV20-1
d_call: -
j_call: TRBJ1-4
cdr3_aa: CSASGVLGEKLFF

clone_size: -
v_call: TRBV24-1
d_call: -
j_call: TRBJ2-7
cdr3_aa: CATSDPGTGTYEQYF

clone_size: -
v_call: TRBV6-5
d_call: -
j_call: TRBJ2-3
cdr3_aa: CASRRGSTDTQYF

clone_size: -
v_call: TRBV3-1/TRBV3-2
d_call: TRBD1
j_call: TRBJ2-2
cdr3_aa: CASSPQGLPTGELFF

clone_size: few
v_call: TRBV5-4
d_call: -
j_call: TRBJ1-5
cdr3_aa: CASSLLGGNQPQHF

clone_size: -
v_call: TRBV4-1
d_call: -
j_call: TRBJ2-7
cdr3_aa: CASSQEVAASSGYEQYF

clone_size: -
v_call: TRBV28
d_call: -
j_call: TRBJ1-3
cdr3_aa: CASSLGQVGTIYF